Listed below are T cell receptor beta chains from one sample, sequenced in a study of blood T cell repertoires in COVID-19. Using immunoSEQ multiplex PCR, the repertoire was profiled, and TCRdb retains in-frame clones only, with some absent. The table includes 43,000 or so clones, approximately 86% detected once. The material sequenced was peripheral blood. All receptors derive from a man aged 60 to 69 with active COVID-19. The CDR3 runs from the conserved cysteine through the conserved F or W. Each record gives: V gene, D gene, J gene, clone size, CDR3 protein, CDR3 DNA. A D gene is named only where the DNA matches it firmly. Only some rows state a clone size, as once, few, many or a class for expanded clones.

TRBV29-1,TRBD1,TRBJ1-1,NA,CSVSRQGVEAFF,TGCAGCGTTAGCCGACAGGGGGTTGAAGCTTTCTTT
TRBV5-4,TRBD1,TRBJ1-1,NA,CASSLDRGIMNTEAFF,TGTGCCAGCAGCTTGGACAGGGGGATAATGAACACTGAAGCTTTCTTT
TRBV10-3,TRBD2,TRBJ2-3,NA,CAISEGGLAVADTQYF,TGTGCCATCAGTGAGGGGGGACTAGCGGTCGCCGATACGCAGTATTTT
TRBV4-2,NA,TRBJ1-2,once,CASSQTGQGYGYTF,TGTGCCAGCAGCCAAACGGGACAAGGATATGGCTACACCTTC
TRBV7-2,NA,TRBJ1-4,NA,CASSRPGAPATNEKLFF,TGTGCCAGCAGTCGACCTGGGGCACCAGCAACTAATGAAAAACTGTTTTTT
TRBV4-1,TRBD1,TRBJ1-2,NA,CASSPQTGDSYGYTF,TGCGCCAGCAGCCCCCAGACAGGGGACAGCTATGGCTACACCTTC
TRBV19,NA,TRBJ2-1,NA,CASSTPMGGGLNEQFF,TGTGCCAGTAGTACCCCGATGGGGGGAGGTTTGAATGAGCAGTTCTTC
TRBV28,TRBD1,TRBJ1-2,NA,CASHQGVEGNGYTF,TGTGCCAGCCATCAGGGGGTAGAGGGGAATGGCTACACCTTC
TRBV20-1,NA,TRBJ2-1,NA,CSASTQSSYNEQFF,TGCAGTGCTAGTACACAGTCCTCCTACAATGAGCAGTTCTTC
TRBV7-2,TRBD1,TRBJ1-1,NA,CASSSQGARTEAFF,TGTGCCAGCAGCTCACAGGGGGCGCGAACTGAAGCTTTCTTT
TRBV4-1,NA,TRBJ1-2,NA,CASSQEIAANYGYTF,TGCGCCAGCAGCCAAGAGATAGCGGCTAACTATGGCTACACCTTC
TRBV28,TRBD1,TRBJ1-1,once,CASREARGSTEAFF,TGTGCCAGCCGCGAAGCCAGGGGGTCCACTGAAGCTTTCTTT
TRBV4-2,NA,TRBJ1-1,NA,CASTATLNTEAFF,TGTGCCAGCACGGCGACACTGAACACTGAAGCTTTCTTT
TRBV11-2,TRBD1,TRBJ2-2,NA,CASSPGDRATGELFF,TGTGCCAGCAGCCCGGGGGACAGGGCCACCGGGGAGCTGTTTTTT
TRBV18,TRBD1,TRBJ1-4,NA,CASSDRDYEKLFF,TGTGCCAGCTCAGACAGGGATTATGAAAAACTGTTTTTT
TRBV7-2,TRBD1,TRBJ2-7,NA,CASSSGQGAEQYF,TGTGCCAGCAGTTCCGGACAGGGGGCTGAGCAGTACTTC
TRBV5-1,NA,TRBJ1-1,NA,CASSYSPMNTEAFF,TGCGCCAGCAGCTATTCCCCCATGAACACTGAAGCTTTCTTT
TRBV4-3,TRBD1,TRBJ1-2,NA,CASSQIGGSYGYTF,TGCGCCAGCAGCCAGATAGGGGGCTCGTACGGCTACACCTTC
TRBV29-1,TRBD1,TRBJ2-3,NA,CSVARGQGARTDTQYF,TGCAGCGTTGCTAGGGGGCAGGGGGCGCGGACAGATACGCAGTATTTT
TRBV19,NA,TRBJ2-7,NA,CASSSRVYHEQYF,TGTGCCAGTAGTTCCAGGGTTTACCACGAGCAGTACTTC
TRBV11-3,NA,TRBJ2-7,few,CASSLDGLGDEQYF,TGTGCCAGCAGCTTAGATGGTCTAGGCGACGAGCAGTACTTC
TRBV2,TRBD1,TRBJ1-5,NA,CASGRTGYQPQHF,TGTGCCAGCGGACGGACAGGGTATCAGCCCCAGCATTTT
TRBV5-1,TRBD2,TRBJ2-7,NA,CASSLGGTSGSTTYEQYF,TGCGCCAGCAGCTTGGGGGGGACTAGCGGGAGCACTACCTACGAGCAGTACTTC
TRBV19,NA,TRBJ1-5,NA,CASSMEGNQPQHF,TGTGCCAGTAGTATGGAGGGCAATCAGCCCCAGCATTTT
TRBV7-9,NA,TRBJ1-4,NA,CASSFVGARSTNEKLFF,TGTGCCAGCAGCTTTGTGGGGGCGAGGTCAACTAATGAAAAACTGTTTTTT
TRBV27,NA,TRBJ2-1,NA,CASSLPGVNEQFF,TGTGCCAGCAGTTTACCGGGAGTAAATGAGCAGTTCTTC
TRBV4-1,TRBD1,TRBJ1-5,NA,CASSQGQSYQPQHF,TGCGCCAGCAGCCAGGGACAGAGTTATCAGCCCCAGCATTTT
TRBV19,TRBD1,TRBJ1-6,NA,CASSVRDRVDSPLHF,TGTGCCAGTAGTGTCCGGGACAGGGTTGATTCACCCCTCCACTTT
TRBV19,TRBD1,TRBJ2-4,NA,CASSIAGTVRTAKNIQYF,TGTGCCAGTAGTATAGCGGGGACAGTCCGGACAGCCAAAAACATTCAGTACTTC
TRBV7-9,NA,TRBJ2-3,NA,CASSLGGGTLRGTDTQYF,TGTGCCAGCAGCTTAGGGGGCGGGACCCTCCGAGGCACAGATACGCAGTATTTT
TRBV19,TRBD1,TRBJ1-4,NA,CATMDRDEKLFF,TGTGCCACCATGGACAGGGATGAAAAACTGTTTTTT
TRBV7-9,TRBD1,TRBJ2-3,NA,CASSVGQVFDTQYF,TGTGCCAGCAGCGTGGGACAGGTTTTCGATACGCAGTATTTT
TRBV6-1,TRBD1,TRBJ1-5,few,CASSEVGTDHQPQHF,TGTGCCAGCAGTGAAGTCGGGACAGATCATCAGCCCCAGCATTTT
TRBV7-2,TRBD2,TRBJ2-7,NA,CASSLLAGASYEQYF,TGTGCCAGCAGCTTACTAGCGGGGGCCTCCTACGAGCAGTACTTC
TRBV5-4,TRBD2,TRBJ2-7,NA,CASSLAPSGSYEQYF,TGTGCCAGCAGCTTGGCCCCTAGCGGGAGCTACGAGCAGTACTTC
TRBV7-2,NA,TRBJ2-1,NA,CASSFGLGNEQFF,TGTGCCAGCAGCTTTGGACTGGGTAATGAGCAGTTCTTC
TRBV7-8,TRBD2,TRBJ2-1,NA,CASSLPAGSYNEQFF,TGTGCCAGCAGCTTACCAGCGGGGTCCTACAATGAGCAGTTCTTC
TRBV3-1/TRBV3-2,NA,TRBJ1-2,once,CASSQEAPTNYGYTF,TGTGCCAGCAGCCAAGAAGCTCCCACTAACTATGGCTACACCTTC
TRBV5-1,NA,TRBJ2-5,NA,CASSFTGGVETQYF,TGCGCCAGCAGCTTTACAGGGGGGGTAGAGACCCAGTACTTC
TRBV6-5,NA,TRBJ1-5,NA,CASSPLTGSLQPQHF,TGTGCCAGCAGTCCCCTGACAGGATCTCTTCAGCCCCAGCATTTT
TRBV9,TRBD1,TRBJ2-5,NA,CASSVATGGRGETQYF,TGTGCCAGCAGCGTAGCTACTGGTGGCAGGGGGGAGACCCAGTACTTC
TRBV24-1,NA,TRBJ1-4,NA,CATSDLRGYREKLFF,TGTGCCACCAGTGATTTGCGAGGGTACCGGGAAAAACTGTTTTTT
TRBV9,TRBD1,TRBJ2-7,few,CASSPWDSAYEQYF,TGTGCCAGCAGCCCATGGGACAGTGCCTACGAGCAGTACTTC
TRBV5-4,TRBD2,TRBJ2-1,NA,CASSRGLAVNEQFF,TGTGCCAGCAGCCGCGGACTAGCGGTAAATGAGCAGTTCTTC
TRBV6-2/TRBV6-3,NA,TRBJ2-1,NA,CASSHGSTAYNEQFF,TGTGCCAGCAGTCACGGTTCGACAGCCTACAATGAGCAGTTCTTC